This T cell receptor (beta chain) comes out of a study of beta chain features in type 1 diabetes. Study results and caveats: Within each of all four CD4+ subsets, Type 1 diabetes patients had TCRB CDR3s that were moderately but significantly shorter. Comparison showed that naive, central memory and Treg TCRB repertoires appeared more similar among patients than among healthy donors.

The CDR3 is 18 residues long. The junction had 16 bases not matched to a gene; V was cut back by 4 bases and J by 3 bases. Germline CDR1 GTSNPN, CDR2 SVGIG (reference sequence). Reverse transcribing all isolated RNA meant expressed TCRB transcripts were sequenced. The study sequenced naive, central memory and regulatory T cell samples to an average of about 3.8 million reads. The assay was immunoSEQ multiplex PCR, and TCRdb's table has in-frame clones only and misses some. The sample has about 150,000 clones, about 13% seen once; the top ten hold around 1.4%. About this clone itself: Its target is not known.

Sample: central memory CD4+ T cells from blood. The TCR sequence derives from a man aged 18 to 30 with type 1 diabetes. J is TRBJ1-3 and V is TRBV30, with 9 bases aligning to TRBD1. The CDR3 reads CAWTRRTGEIRVGNTIYF. DNA of the CDR3: TGTGCCTGGACCAGGAGGACAGGGGAAATCCGAGTTGGAAACACCATATATTTT.